Following are 9 T cell receptor beta chains from one sample sequenced in a study of early T cells in non-severe SARS-CoV-2 infection. MiXCR was run by TCRdb on the 5' RACE reads, yielding one entry per CDR3 protein. The table shows around 61,000 distinct CDR3 sequences, with over 9.5% occurring only once. The sample comprised whole blood. The receptor set was obtained from an adult who was a healthcare worker with PCR-confirmed SARS-CoV-2 infection or an uninfected control (not recorded which).

The V call is TRBV7-9, the J call TRBJ2-5; D possibly matches TRBD1 or TRBD2 (5 bases each). V was clipped by 5 bases and J by 4 bases, with 17 bases between them. Germline lookup yields CDR1 SEHNR and CDR2 FQNEAQ (reference sequence). The length of the CDR3 is 15 residues. CDR3 sequence reads: CASSDQTGTVETQYF. The DNA of the CDR3 is TGTGCCAGCAGCGATCAAACCGGGACGGTAGAGACCCAGTACTTC. Combining the CDR3 with reference TRBV7-9 and TRBJ2-5 gives the whole variable domain DTGVSQNPRHKITKRGQNVTFRCDPISEHNRLYWYRQTLGQGPEFLTYFQNEAQLEKSRLLSDRFSAERPKGSFSTLEIQRTEQGDSAMYLCASSDQTGTVETQYFGPGTRLLVL.

Many counts were recorded for this clonotype. The CDR3 region has the DNA TGCGCCAGCAGCCCCGGACTAGCGGGAGCTGTAGATACGCAGTATTTT. Its translation: CASSPGLAGAVDTQYF. The chain joins TRBV10-2 to TRBJ2-3, with TRBD2 matching over 13 bases. Germline V gene sequence: CDR1 WSHSY, CDR2 SAAADI. V shed 6 bases and J 5 bases; nucleotides not matched to a gene: 8. CDR3 size: 16 residues.

This clonotype was seen more than once but under ten times. The chain combines TRBV6-6 with TRBJ2-7, with a possible D match to TRBD2 (6 bases). This CDR3 region has 14 residues. Trimming shortened V by 2 bases and J by 5 bases, and 13 bases separated the two germline ends. CDR1 is MNHNY, CDR2 SVGAGI, per germline (reference sequence). This chain's CDR3 is CASSYRGGTDEQYF. Here the CDR3 DNA reads TGTGCCAGCAGTTACAGGGGCGGGACTGACGAGCAGTACTTC.

The chain uses TRBV6-2 or TRBV6-3 and TRBJ1-5; D remains unclear. Germline V gene lookup returns CDR1 MNHEY and CDR2 SVGEGT. The germline V and J ends were trimmed by 7 bases and 5 bases, with 12 bases remaining between them. The CDR3 is 13 amino acids. The CDR3 spells CASTRPGDQPQHF. The DNA for the CDR3 is TGTGCCAGCACCCGACCAGGTGATCAGCCCCAGCATTTT.

This clonotype came up many times. The V call is TRBV4-2, the J call TRBJ2-5; D gene ambiguous. This CDR3 spans 13 amino acids. Per the germline V gene, CDR1 is LGHNA and CDR2 is YNFKEQ. V lost 0 bases and J 6 bases, leaving 8 bases between the germline ends. For the CDR3, the DNA is TGTGCCAGCAGCCAAGATCTTGGGAAGACCCAGTACTTC. Its protein is CASSQDLGKTQYF.

This clonotype was recorded many times. The chain couples TRBV6-1 to TRBJ1-5; D gene ambiguous. The germline V gene encodes CDR1 MNHNS and CDR2 SASEGT. The CDR3 consists of 15 residues. Trimming took off 5 bases at V and 5 bases at J, with 16 bases between the two ends. Here the CDR3 DNA reads TGTGCCAGCAGTCTGCCAGCGGATTCAGATCAGCCCCAGCATTTT. It specifies CASSLPADSDQPQHF.

The chain has TRBV20-1 and TRBJ2-6; D is undetermined. The germline V and J ends were trimmed by 4 bases and 4 bases, with 11 bases remaining between them. Germline loops: CDR1 DFQATT, CDR2 SNEGSKA (reference sequence). The CDR3 runs to 14 residues. CDR3 nucleotide sequence: TGCAGTGCTACGGGTCCCTGGGGGGCCAACGTCCTGACTTTC. Translated: CSATGPWGANVLTF.

This clonotype has just a few counts. V gene TRBV29-1 combines with J gene TRBJ2-1, with 7 nucleotides matching TRBD2. Germline V gene data show CDR1 as SQVTM and CDR2 as ANQGSEA. The CDR3 consists of 12 residues. The V segment lost 4 bases and the J segment 6 bases; nucleotides outside the gene matches: 3. CDR3 nucleotides: TGCAGCGTTGGCTGGGGGGGCAATGAGCAGTTCTTC. Translating it yields CSVGWGGNEQFF.

The chain uses TRBV12-3 or TRBV12-4 and TRBJ2-4, with D tentatively TRBD1 or TRBD2 (5 bases each). This CDR3 contains 15 residues. V dropped 6 bases and J dropped 0 bases, with 12 bases sitting between them. The CDR3 sequence: CASRTTGLAKNIQYF. DNA for the CDR3: TGTGCCAGCAGGACTACAGGTTTAGCCAAAAACATTCAGTACTTC.